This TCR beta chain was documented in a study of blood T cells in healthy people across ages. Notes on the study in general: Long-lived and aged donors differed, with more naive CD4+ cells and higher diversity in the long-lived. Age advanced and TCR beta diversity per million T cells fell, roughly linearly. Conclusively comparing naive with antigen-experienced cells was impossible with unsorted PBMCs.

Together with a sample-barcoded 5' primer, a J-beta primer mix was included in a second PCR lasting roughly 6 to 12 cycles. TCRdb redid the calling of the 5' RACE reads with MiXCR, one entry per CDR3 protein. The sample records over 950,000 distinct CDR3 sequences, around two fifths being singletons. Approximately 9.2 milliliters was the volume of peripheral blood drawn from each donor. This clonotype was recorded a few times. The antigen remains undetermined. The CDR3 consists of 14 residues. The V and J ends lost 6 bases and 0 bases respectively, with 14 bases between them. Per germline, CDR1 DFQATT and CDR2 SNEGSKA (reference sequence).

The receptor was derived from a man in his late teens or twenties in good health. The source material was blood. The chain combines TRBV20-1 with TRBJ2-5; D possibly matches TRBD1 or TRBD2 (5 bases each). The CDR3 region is CSAAARENQETQYF. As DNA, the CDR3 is TGCAGTGCAGCGGCCAGGGAGAACCAAGAGACCCAGTACTTC.